Presented here are 18 T cell receptor beta chains from one specimen sequenced in a study of T cell changes during pregnancy in multiple sclerosis. Sequencing used immunoSEQ multiplex PCR; TCRdb keeps in-frame clones, though not all of them. Here the sample spans tens of thousands of clones, about 93% being singletons. The source material was peripheral blood, sampled in the first trimester of pregnancy. Source of these receptors: a female donor with multiple sclerosis, enrolled in a pregnancy study.

The rearrangement links TRBV5-1 to TRBJ2-7, with TRBD2 as a possible D gene (6 bases). Trimming pared 0 bases from V and 3 bases from J, leaving 13 bases between. Looked up from germline, CDR1 is SGHRS and CDR2 is YFSETQ. The CDR3 consists of 15 residues. The CDR3 region has the DNA TGCGCCAGCAGCTTGGCCGGGGGATACTACTACGAGCAGTACTTC. This translates into CASSLAGGYYYEQYF.

This chain uses TRBV9 with TRBJ1-1, with 7 bases aligning to TRBD1. The V segment lost 1 base and the J segment 1 base; nucleotides outside the gene matches: 7. This CDR3 contains 16 residues. Germline CDR1 reads SGDLS; CDR2 reads YYNGEE. CDR3 sequence: CASSVNPDRANTEAFF. CDR3 coding DNA: TGTGCCAGCAGCGTAAACCCAGACAGGGCGAACACTGAAGCTTTCTTT.

This chain joins TRBV6-5 and TRBJ1-6; 7 bases match TRBD1. Germline V CDR1 and CDR2: MNHEY, SVGAGI. The CDR3 spans 15 residues. The trim removed 0 bases at V and 10 bases at J, leaving 6 bases unmatched. CDR3 sequence: CASSYSEGAHSPLHF. CDR3 nucleotide sequence: TGTGCCAGCAGTTACTCGGAGGGGGCCCACTCACCCCTCCACTTT.

V is TRBV28 and J is TRBJ1-1, with D perhaps TRBD1 (5 bases). The V and J ends lost 5 bases and 5 bases respectively, with 21 bases between them. This CDR3 spans 16 amino acids. Germline-derived CDR1 and CDR2 are MDHEN and SYDVKM. The CDR3 reads CASSSQGLGPTTEAFF. The CDR3 DNA is TGTGCCAGCAGTAGCCAGGGTCTGGGGCCGACGACTGAAGCTTTCTTT.

This clone is a singleton in its sample. The chain links TRBV28 to TRBJ1-2, with D perhaps matching TRBD1 (5 bases). V gave up 8 bases and J gave up 11 bases, with 12 bases separating them. Germline CDR1 MDHEN, CDR2 SYDVKM. The CDR3 loop spans 10 amino acids. The DNA for the CDR3 is TGTGCCAGCCACCTAGGGGAATACACCTTC. It specifies CASHLGEYTF.

J is TRBJ2-3 and V is TRBV9; D call uncertain. The CDR3 is 12 residues long. Germline-derived CDR1 and CDR2 are SGDLS and YYNGEE. Trimming removed 4 bases from V and 2 bases from J, with 5 bases in between. The CDR3 region has the DNA TGTGCCAGCAGCTCCAACACAGATACGCAGTATTTT. As protein: CASSSNTDTQYF.

The V and J genes are TRBV5-1 and TRBJ2-7; possible D gene TRBD2, 6 bases. This CDR3 comprises 14 residues. Trimming took off 3 bases at V and 3 bases at J, with 13 bases between the two ends. The germline gives CDR1 SGHRS, CDR2 YFSETQ. CDR3 bases: TGCGCCAGCAGCTCATCGGGGGATTTCTACGAGCAGTACTTC. Translating it yields CASSSSGDFYEQYF.

V is TRBV27 and J is TRBJ1-1; TRBD1 aligns across 7 bases. CDR1 and CDR2 from the germline V gene are MNHEY and SMNVEV (reference sequence). The CDR3 runs to 15 residues. With V trimmed by 10 bases and J by 7 bases, 18 bases remained unmatched. The CDR3 region has the DNA TGTGCCACCCAATACAGTTATTCAGGGGACAGTGAAGCTTTCTTT. It yields the protein CATQYSYSGDSEAFF.

This clone showed up just once. The rearrangement joins TRBV7-6 to TRBJ1-1; D may be TRBD1 (5 bases). The V end was cut by 4 bases, the J end by 6 bases, with 18 bases between. CDR1 and CDR2 from the germline V gene are SGHVS and FNYEAQ. The CDR3 consists of 15 residues. In nucleotides, the CDR3 is TGTGCCAGCAGCTCGGCGGGACGCTTGGGACCTGAAGCTTTCTTT. As protein: CASSSAGRLGPEAFF.

The CDR3 loop reads CASSRRGGQAGNTIYF. The CDR3 coding sequence is TGTGCCAGCAGCCGCCGGGGGGGTCAGGCTGGAAACACCATATATTTT. This chain joins TRBV7-9 and TRBJ1-3, with D tentatively TRBD1 (5 bases). The V gene's germline CDR1 is SEHNR and CDR2 FQNEAQ (reference sequence). Trimming took 5 bases from V and 2 from J, leaving 16 bases between them. The CDR3 covers 16 residues. Supplemented by reference TRBV7-9 and TRBJ1-3, the full variable domain reads DTGVSQNPRHKITKRGQNVTFRCDPISEHNRLYWYRQTLGQGPEFLTYFQNEAQLEKSRLLSDRFSAERPKGSFSTLEIQRTEQGDSAMYLCASSRRGGQAGNTIYFGEGSWLTVV.

The table lists this clone with a count of one. The chain uses TRBV9 and TRBJ2-3, with a possible D match to TRBD1 (6 bases). This CDR3 contains 14 residues. Germline values: CDR1 SGDLS, CDR2 YYNGEE. The V gene lost 3 bases and the J gene lost 4 bases, with 12 bases spanning the gap. CDR3 DNA sequence: TGTGCCAGCAGCGCGCCGGACAGATCAGATACGCAGTATTTT. Protein: CASSAPDRSDTQYF.

The chain links TRBV5-1 to TRBJ1-6, with D maybe TRBD1 (6 bases). From germline, CDR1 is SGHRS and CDR2 YFSETQ. The CDR3 spans 14 residues. The V end lost 4 bases, the J end lost 5 bases, and 10 bases lay between the germline ends. The CDR3 here is CASSPSGDNSPLHF. CDR3 in DNA: TGCGCCAGCAGCCCCTCAGGGGATAATTCACCCCTCCACTTT.

This chain connects TRBV28 to TRBJ2-7; 7 nucleotides line up with TRBD1. This CDR3 region has 15 residues. Germline CDR1 and CDR2: MDHEN and SYDVKM. Unmatched junction bases numbered 10, after V lost 2 bases and J lost 6 bases. CDR3 sequence (DNA): TGTGCCAGCAGTTTACAGCGGACAGGTACGATCGAGCAGTACTTC. Its translation is CASSLQRTGTIEQYF.

The chain joins TRBV18 to TRBJ2-5; no clear D gene. The V end lost 4 bases, the J end lost 2 bases, and 5 bases lay between the germline ends. The CDR3 runs to 12 residues. CDR1 is KGHSH, CDR2 LQKENI, per germline. The CDR3 sequence: CASSLLQETQYF. The CDR3 nucleotides are TGTGCCAGCTCACTCCTACAAGAGACCCAGTACTTC.

This sequence joins TRBV7-2 and TRBJ1-2; D is uncertain. Trimming left V 8 bases short and J 8 bases short, with 3 bases between. CDR3 length: 8 residues. The germline V gene encodes CDR1 SGHTA and CDR2 FQGNSA. The CDR3 DNA reads as TGTGCCAGCCCGGGCTACACCTTC. Its protein is CASPGYTF. The complete variable domain, with remaining parts taken from reference TRBV7-2 and TRBJ1-2, reads GAGVSQSPSNKVTEKGKDVELRCDPISGHTALYWYRQSLGQGLEFLIYFQGNSAPDKSGLPSDRFSAERTGGSVSTLTIQRTQQEDSAVYLCASPGYTFGSGTRLTVV.

This sequence joins TRBV27 and TRBJ2-5; no firm D call. Trimming left V 3 bases short and J 5 bases short, with 10 bases between. CDR3 length equals 13 residues. CDR1 and CDR2 from the germline V gene are MNHEY and SMNVEV (reference sequence). The CDR3: CASSLIPRETQYF. DNA for the CDR3: TGTGCCAGCAGTTTGATACCGAGGGAGACCCAGTACTTC.

This sequence joins TRBV5-5 and TRBJ2-7, with D hard to call. Germline-derived CDR1 and CDR2 are SGHKS and YYEKEE (reference sequence). The CDR3 has 15 amino acids. Trimming cost V 0 bases and J 1 base, with 11 bases left between them. The CDR3 DNA is TGTGCCAGCAGCTTGGCTAGATCCCTATCCTACGAGCAGTACTTC. It yields the protein CASSLARSLSYEQYF. Based on the CDR3 plus reference TRBV5-5 and TRBJ2-7, the full variable domain is DAGVTQSPTHLIKTRGQQVTLRCSPISGHKSVSWYQQVLGQGPQFIFQYYEKEERGRGNFPDRFSARQFPNYSSELNVNALLLGDSALYLCASSLARSLSYEQYFGPGTRLTVT.

The J gene is TRBJ2-7, the V gene TRBV11-2; 7 bases align to TRBD1. Germline V CDR1 and CDR2: SGHAT, FQNNGV. Losses at the gene ends were 0 bases for V and 1 base for J; bases not matched to a gene: 3. The CDR3 runs to 15 residues. The CDR3: CASSLEGTASYEQYF. CDR3 bases: TGTGCCAGCAGCTTAGAGGGGACAGCTTCCTACGAGCAGTACTTC.